Below, 22 T cell receptor beta chains from the same sample are listed, as sequenced in a study of molecular identifiers for immune sequencing clone quantification. MiXCR was run by TCRdb on the PCR reads, yielding one entry per CDR3 protein. The table includes about 640,000 distinct CDR3 sequences, 15% to 20% detected once. The material sequenced was naive CD8+ T cells from blood, with Jurkat cell RNA spiked in. This sample's subset: FACS-sorted CD8+CD4-CCR7+CD45RA+ naive T cells. The receptors originated from a human donor in good health. Some libraries in this study had Jurkat cell RNA spiked in.

This clonotype was counted many times. This sequence joins TRBV28 and TRBJ2-6; the D gene is possibly TRBD1 (6 bases). The CDR3 is 16 residues long. The germline V and J ends were trimmed by 6 bases and 0 bases, with 12 bases remaining between them. Germline V gives CDR1 MDHEN, CDR2 SYDVKM. DNA of the CDR3: TGTGCCAGCAGATATACAGGGTCCTCTGGGGCCAACGTCCTGACTTTC. Its protein is CASRYTGSSGANVLTF.

This clonotype came up many times. In DNA, the CDR3 is TGTGCCAGCTCAGCTCAGGGGGGGCTGGAGACCCAGTACTTC. Amino acid sequence: CASSAQGGLETQYF. The chain recombines TRBV5-4 with TRBJ2-5; D is perhaps TRBD1 or TRBD2 (7 bases each). V was shortened by 7 bases and J by 5 bases, with 18 bases between the two germline ends. The CDR3 runs 14 residues. The V gene's germline CDR1 is SGHNT and CDR2 YYREEE (reference sequence).

This clonotype was detected a few times. The chain employs TRBV13 and TRBJ2-1; TRBD2 matches at 16 bases. There are 19 residues in the CDR3. The V and J ends lost 5 bases and 1 base, in that order; junction bases with no gene match: 8. Germline V gives CDR1 PRHDT, CDR2 FYEKMQ (reference sequence). CDR3 amino acids: CASSPTGTSGRASYNEQFF. Here the CDR3 DNA reads TGTGCCAGCAGCCCTACCGGGACTAGCGGGAGGGCGTCCTACAATGAGCAGTTCTTC.

DNA for the CDR3: TGTGCCAGCAGCTTGCACGGGTTCTACGAGCAGTACTTC. Its translation: CASSLHGFYEQYF. This chain links TRBV5-4 with TRBJ2-7; D unresolved. Germline CDR1 and CDR2: SGHNT and YYREEE (reference sequence). V lost 1 base and J 3 bases, leaving 8 bases between the germline ends. The CDR3 has 13 residues.

This clonotype was observed at least ten times. The rearrangement links TRBV7-2 to TRBJ2-5; D may be TRBD1 (5 bases). Deletions cut 2 bases from V and 2 bases from J, with 12 bases between. This CDR3 comprises 15 residues. Germline V gene data show CDR1 as SGHTA and CDR2 as FQGNSA. The chain's CDR3 is CASSLFLTGQETQYF. The CDR3 nucleotides read TGTGCCAGCAGCTTATTTCTCACAGGTCAAGAGACCCAGTACTTC. The variable domain in full, with the rest retrieved from reference TRBV7-2 and TRBJ2-5, is GAGVSQSPSNKVTEKGKDVELRCDPISGHTALYWYRQSLGQGLEFLIYFQGNSAPDKSGLPSDRFSAERTGGSVSTLTIQRTQQEDSAVYLCASSLFLTGQETQYFGPGTRLLVL.

At least ten counts were recorded for this clonotype. The chain combines TRBV30 with TRBJ2-3, with 10 bases aligning to TRBD2. The J segment lost 7 bases and the V segment lost 3 bases, leaving 19 bases of the junction unmatched. The germline gives CDR1 GTSNPN, CDR2 SVGIG (reference sequence). The CDR3 contains 18 residues. The CDR3 reads CAWRAPKREGSKSNTQYF. For the CDR3, the DNA is TGTGCCTGGAGGGCCCCGAAGCGGGAGGGGAGTAAGTCAAATACGCAGTATTTT.

A few counts support this clonotype. This chain connects TRBV20-1 to TRBJ2-1; D tentatively reads TRBD1 or TRBD2 (6 bases each). The CDR3 is made up of 12 amino acids. The germline V gene encodes CDR1 DFQATT and CDR2 SNEGSKA (reference sequence). V lost 3 bases and J lost 9, with 12 bases in between. The CDR3 here is CSASEGGIEQFF. As DNA, the CDR3 is TGCAGTGCTAGTGAAGGGGGGATTGAGCAGTTCTTC.

On this clonotype itself: It may be a read error: a sequence one base away is much more abundant. Since the CDR3 does not end with the conserved phenylalanine or tryptophan, this likely comes from a read error. The rearrangement links TRBV29-1 to TRBJ2-7; TRBD2 matches 11 bases. The germline CDR1 and CDR2 sequences are SQVTM and ANQGSEA. There are 15 residues in the CDR3. Trimming removed 2 bases from V and 2 bases from J; junction bases left unmatched: 5. The CDR3 DNA sequence: TGCAGCGTTGAAACCGGGACTAGCGGAGCCTACGAGCAGTACTCC. Amino acids: CSVETGTSGAYEQYS.

This clonotype was recorded many times. This chain connects TRBV4-3 to TRBJ1-1; D is perhaps TRBD1 (6 bases). The CDR3 has 15 amino acids. Germline CDR1 and CDR2: LGHNA and YSLEER. V gave up 4 bases and J gave up 1 base, with 13 bases separating them. CDR3 loop: CASSPWLGGNTEAFF. The CDR3 DNA reads TGCGCCAGCAGCCCGTGGCTAGGGGGGAACACTGAAGCTTTCTTT.

This clonotype was detected many times. The chain carries TRBV4-3 and TRBJ1-1, with a possible D match to TRBD1 (5 bases). Germline values: CDR1 LGHNA, CDR2 YSLEER. V lost 1 base and J lost 6, with 15 bases in between. The CDR3 covers 15 residues. The CDR3 DNA reads TGCGCCAGCAGCCAAGTGCAGGGTGGGGGTGCTGAAGCTTTCTTT. Protein product: CASSQVQGGGAEAFF.

About this clonotype: A read error is possible here, since a much larger clone lies one base away. V and J are TRBV10-3 and TRBJ2-7; D is ambiguous. The CDR3 loop spans 13 amino acids. In germline, CDR1 is ENHRY, CDR2 SYGVKD. V gave up 2 bases and J gave up 7 bases, with 12 bases separating them. The CDR3 loop reads CAISEPQAWEQYF. The DNA of the CDR3 is TGTGCCATCAGTGAGCCCCAGGCGTGGGAGCAGTACTTC.

Turning to this clonotype: This may come from a read error, since a much larger clone is one base off. The V gene is TRBV2, the J gene TRBJ2-5; TRBD2 agrees at 7 bases. This CDR3 region has 15 residues. Unmatched junction bases numbered 14, after V lost 8 bases and J lost 5 bases. The germline V gene encodes CDR1 SNHLY and CDR2 FYNNEI. CDR3 sequence: CASGAGLLRGETQYF. The CDR3 bases are TGTGCCAGCGGCGCTGGACTACTGCGGGGGGAGACCCAGTACTTC.

This chain connects TRBV7-9 to TRBJ2-6; D not resolved. Germline V lookup: CDR1 SEHNR, CDR2 FQNEAQ (reference sequence). The CDR3 extends over 14 amino acids. The V and J ends lost 4 bases and 4 bases respectively, with 8 bases between them. The CDR3 is CASSSVSGANVLTF. CDR3 DNA: TGTGCCAGCAGCTCGGTATCCGGGGCCAACGTCCTGACTTTC.

In the case of this clonotype: With a much larger clone just one base away, this may be a read error. The V and J genes are TRBV30 and TRBJ1-1, with D uncertain. The CDR3 contains 13 residues. The germline V and J ends were trimmed by 0 bases and 4 bases, with 9 bases remaining between them. Looked up from germline, CDR1 is GTSNPN and CDR2 is SVGIG (reference sequence). The CDR3 is CAWSVTKSTEAFF. The CDR3 region has the DNA TGTGCCTGGAGTGTAACGAAGAGCACTGAAGCTTTCTTT.

Concerning this clonotype: This may stem from a read error, because a much larger clone lies one nucleotide away. The chain employs TRBV27 and TRBJ1-1, with a tentative D call TRBD1 (5 bases). CDR1 and CDR2 (germline): MNHEY, SMNVEV (reference sequence). The CDR3 sequence is 15 residues long. The CDR3 DNA sequence: TGTGCCAGCAGTTTATCGAAGTCTTTAGGGACTGAAGCTTCCTTT. Its translation: CASSLSKSLGTEASF.

This clonotype was recorded many times. The chain couples TRBV11-3 to TRBJ2-1; perhaps TRBD2 as D (5 bases). CDR1 and CDR2 (germline): SGHNT, YENEEA. The CDR3 covers 16 residues. The ends were cut back, 1 base at V and 0 bases at J, with 10 bases in the middle. CDR3 sequence: CASSLAGSSSYNEQFF. In DNA form, the CDR3 reads TGTGCCAGCAGCTTAGCGGGATCAAGCTCCTACAATGAGCAGTTCTTC.

V gene TRBV5-1 combines with J gene TRBJ2-1, with D possibly being TRBD1 (8 bases). The germline V gene has CDR1 SGHRS and CDR2 YFSETQ. The CDR3 runs 16 residues. With 3 bases removed from V and 3 bases from J, the gap between germline ends came to 16 bases. The CDR3 region has the DNA TGCGCCAGCAGCTCGGGGACAGGACTAGACTACAATGAGCAGTTCTTC. This encodes CASSSGTGLDYNEQFF.

Notes on this clonotype: This CDR3 is missing its conserved last phenylalanine or tryptophan, likely due to a read error. The chain recombines TRBV19 with TRBJ2-5; 10 nucleotides match TRBD2. Trimming took 1 base from V and 1 from J; bases not matched to a gene: 0. This CDR3 has 15 residues. In germline, CDR1 is LNHDA, CDR2 SQIVND (reference sequence). The CDR3 loop is CASSIGTSGQETQYL. CDR3 sequence (DNA): TGTGCCAGTAGTATAGGGACTAGCGGCCAAGAGACCCAGTACCTC.

The table lists this clonotype with many counts. The rearrangement links TRBV2 to TRBJ1-1; D uncertain. Germline V gene lookup returns CDR1 SNHLY and CDR2 FYNNEI. Trimming shortened V by 0 bases and J by 8 bases, and 10 bases separated the two germline ends. CDR3 length equals 13 residues. For the CDR3, the DNA is TGTGCCAGCAGTGAAGCATTGAAGGGCGAAGCTTTCTTT. Residues: CASSEALKGEAFF.

This clonotype was found a few times. The V call is TRBV12-3 or TRBV12-4, the J call TRBJ2-3, with TRBD1 matching 7 bases. Trimming took 7 bases from V and 1 from J; bases not matched to a gene: 8. The CDR3 length is 15 residues. CDR3 nucleotide sequence: TGTGCCAGCACTCCCCCGGGACAGCGCACAGATACGCAGTATTTT. Residues: CASTPPGQRTDTQYF.

V is TRBV14 and J is TRBJ2-1; TRBD1 matches at 7 bases. The CDR3 consists of 18 residues. CDR1 and CDR2 (germline): SGHDN, FVKESK. V was clipped by 0 bases and J by 5 bases; unmatched bases: 13. The CDR3 DNA reads as TGTGCCAGCAGCCAAGACCCCAAAGGGGGCGGTTTTGACAATGAGCAGTTCTTC. Residues: CASSQDPKGGGFDNEQFF.

This clonotype was seen many times. The chain uses TRBV2 and TRBJ2-6; D tentatively fits TRBD1 or TRBD2 (6 bases each). V lost 2 bases, J lost 2 bases, and 10 bases lay in between. The germline gives CDR1 SNHLY, CDR2 FYNNEI. There are 16 residues in the CDR3. CDR3 sequence: CASSERGLAGANVLTF. The CDR3 DNA reads TGTGCCAGCAGTGAACGGGGGCTAGCTGGGGCCAACGTCCTGACTTTC.